One and the same sample provided the 18 T cell receptor beta chains below, sequenced in a study of blood T cells in healthy people across ages. Together with a sample-barcoded 5' primer, a J-beta primer mix was included in a second PCR lasting about 6 to 12 cycles. TCRdb used MiXCR to reprocess the 5' RACE reads, holding one entry per CDR3 protein. This sample carries roughly 1,500,000 distinct CDR3 sequences, around 35% of them seen once, and the ten largest clones take about 11%. Sequenced material: blood. The receptors derive from a woman in her 30s in good health.

This sequence joins TRBV5-1 and TRBJ1-1, with D perhaps TRBD1 (5 bases). Germline loops: CDR1 SGHRS, CDR2 YFSETQ. V was pared by 4 bases and J by 2 bases, with 12 bases between. CDR3 length: 14 residues. The CDR3, as DNA: TGCGCCAGCAGCACCGAACAGGCTAACACTGAAGCTTTCTTT. Amino acid sequence: CASSTEQANTEAFF.

J is TRBJ2-3 and V is TRBV3-1; 7 nucleotides align to TRBD2. The CDR3 loop spans 17 amino acids. The germline V gene encodes CDR1 LGHDT and CDR2 YNNKEL (reference sequence). V shed 0 bases and J 0 bases; nucleotides not matched to a gene: 6. The CDR3 sequence is CASSQESLGGSTDTQYF. In DNA, the CDR3 is TGTGCCAGCAGCCAAGAATCCCTGGGGGGGAGCACAGATACGCAGTATTTT.

J is TRBJ2-7 and V is TRBV5-1; a possible D gene is TRBD1 (6 bases). Germline V gene data show CDR1 as SGHRS and CDR2 as YFSETQ. The CDR3 is 16 residues long. V was trimmed by 4 bases and J by 2 bases, leaving 19 bases between them. The CDR3 loop is CASSLLPGQTTYEQYF. In DNA form, the CDR3 reads TGCGCCAGCAGCCTGTTGCCAGGACAGACGACCTACGAGCAGTACTTC. The full variable domain, rest sourced from reference TRBV5-1 and TRBJ2-7, is KAGVTQTPRYLIKTRGQQVTLSCSPISGHRSVSWYQQTPGQGLQFLFEYFSETQRNKGNFPGRFSGRQFSNSRSEMNVSTLELGDSALYLCASSLLPGQTTYEQYFGPGTRLTVT.

The rearrangement links TRBV20-1 to TRBJ1-5; TRBD1 might be the D (5 bases). CDR3 length equals 16 residues. Germline CDR1 and CDR2: DFQATT and SNEGSKA (reference sequence). The DNA of the CDR3 is TGCAGCGTCCAAACCAGGGCAAAAGTCTGGAATCAGCCCCAGCATTTT. Translation gives CSVQTRAKVWNQPQHF.

V is TRBV5-1 and J is TRBJ2-1; perhaps D is TRBD1 or TRBD2 (5 bases each). V lost 0 bases to trimming and J lost 8 bases, with 12 bases between them. The length of the CDR3 is 14 residues. The germline gives CDR1 SGHRS, CDR2 YFSETQ. CDR3 loop: CASSLDPGTDEQFF. DNA for the CDR3: TGCGCCAGCAGCTTGGATCCAGGGACGGATGAGCAGTTCTTC. Full variable domain (remainder filled in from reference TRBV5-1 and TRBJ2-1): KAGVTQTPRYLIKTRGQQVTLSCSPISGHRSVSWYQQTPGQGLQFLFEYFSETQRNKGNFPGRFSGRQFSNSRSEMNVSTLELGDSALYLCASSLDPGTDEQFFGPGTRLTVL.

V usage is TRBV7-9 and J usage is TRBJ1-2; no definite D call. This CDR3 has 15 amino acids. CDR1 is SEHNR and CDR2 is FQNEAQ in the germline V gene (reference sequence). Trimming left V 5 bases short and J 4 bases short, with 17 bases between. Here the CDR3 reads CASSPPGNTVYGYTF. As DNA, the CDR3 is TGTGCCAGCAGCCCTCCCGGGAACACAGTCTATGGCTACACCTTC.

The chain employs TRBV20-1 and TRBJ1-2; TRBD1 aligns across 9 bases. Germline V gives CDR1 DFQATT, CDR2 SNEGSKA (reference sequence). The V and J ends lost 6 bases and 1 base, in that order; junction bases with no gene match: 6. This CDR3 spans 14 amino acids. CDR3 sequence (DNA): TGCAGTGCCTCCGGGACAGGGAGTAACTATGGCTACACCTTC. Translation gives CSASGTGSNYGYTF.

The V call is TRBV27, the J call TRBJ2-5, with D unresolved. This CDR3 is built from 13 residues. The germline V gene has CDR1 MNHEY and CDR2 SMNVEV (reference sequence). The V and J ends lost 8 bases and 2 bases respectively, with 12 bases between them. The CDR3, as DNA: TGTGCCAGCTCACCGTGGCGGCAAGAGACCCAGTACTTC. This sequence encodes CASSPWRQETQYF.

In this sample, this clonotype turned up a few times. The V call is TRBV5-5, the J call TRBJ1-5, with TRBD1 matching over 10 bases. The CDR3 sequence is 14 residues long. Germline V CDR1 and CDR2: SGHKS, YYEKEE (reference sequence). V gave up 3 bases and J gave up 6 bases; unmatched junction bases: 3. As DNA, the CDR3 is TGTGCCAGCAGCTGGGACAGGGGAGGTCAGCCCCAGCATTTT. It codes for CASSWDRGGQPQHF. Looking up the rest from reference TRBV5-5 and TRBJ1-5 gives the full variable domain: DAGVTQSPTHLIKTRGQQVTLRCSPISGHKSVSWYQQVLGQGPQFIFQYYEKEERGRGNFPDRFSARQFPNYSSELNVNALLLGDSALYLCASSWDRGGQPQHFGDGTRLSIL.

This chain connects TRBV24-1 to TRBJ2-3; D ambiguous. The CDR3 runs to 17 residues. The V end lost 2 bases, the J end lost 3 bases, and 17 bases lay between the germline ends. From germline, CDR1 is KGHDR and CDR2 SFDVKD. The CDR3 DNA reads TGTGCCACCAGTGATTCTCCCACACTGGAAGGTACAGATACGCAGTATTTT. It codes for CATSDSPTLEGTDTQYF.

This clonotype has only a few counts. The J gene is TRBJ2-1, the V gene TRBV7-9; D is possibly TRBD2 (6 bases). The V and J ends lost 5 bases and 7 bases respectively, with 15 bases between them. The CDR3 contains 14 residues. Germline V CDR1 and CDR2: SEHNR, FQNEAQ (reference sequence). CDR3 nucleotides: TGTGCCAGCAGCGGCGGGGTGTCTACTAATGAGCAGTTCTTC. Residues: CASSGGVSTNEQFF.

Points on this clonotype: This may arise from a read error, as a much more abundant clone is one base away. This chain joins TRBV5-1 and TRBJ2-7; 7 bases align to TRBD2. CDR1 SGHRS and CDR2 YFSETQ come from the germline V gene. Trimming took 3 bases from V and 3 from J; bases not matched to a gene: 6. CDR3 length equals 14 residues. The CDR3 DNA reads as TGCGCCAGCAGCTGGGACGGGGGGAACTACGAGCAGTACTTC. It yields the protein CASSWDGGNYEQYF.

This clonotype was detected only a few times. The CDR3 DNA reads TGTGCCAGCAGCTTGGGGTCAGGGGTCTCCAATGAGCAGTTCTTC. Encoded protein: CASSLGSGVSNEQFF. V is TRBV5-6 and J is TRBJ2-1; a possible D gene is TRBD1 (6 bases). This CDR3 region has 15 residues. Germline V gene sequence: CDR1 SGHDT, CDR2 YYEEEE. The ends were cut back, 0 bases at V and 6 bases at J, with 13 bases in the middle.

V and J are TRBV28 and TRBJ2-7, with D perhaps matching TRBD1 or TRBD2 (6 bases each). The CDR3 loop spans 16 amino acids. CDR1 is MDHEN, CDR2 SYDVKM, per germline. Trimming took 3 bases from V and 2 from J, leaving 17 bases between them. The CDR3 nucleotides are TGTGCCAGCAGTTTTGGGTTCGGCGGGACAACCTACGAGCAGTACTTC. This codes for CASSFGFGGTTYEQYF.

The chain combines TRBV6-1 with TRBJ2-5, with 8 bases fitting TRBD1. V shed 3 bases, J shed 9 bases, and the junction held 12 bases outside the gene matches. The CDR3 spans 15 residues. The germline V gene encodes CDR1 MNHNS and CDR2 SASEGT. The CDR3 sequence: CASSDRTGNWDAQYF. The CDR3 coding sequence is TGTGCCAGCAGTGATAGGACAGGGAATTGGGACGCCCAGTACTTC.

The V call is TRBV21-1, the J call TRBJ2-7; TRBD1, the D gene given by the table, was not confirmed from the DNA. TRBV21-1 counts as a pseudogene. This CDR3 is 17 amino acids long. For the CDR3, the DNA is TGTGCCAGCAGCAAAGGTGGAGAGACAGGGCCAATCTACGAGCAGTACTTC. Translation: CASSKGGETGPIYEQYF.

This clonotype occurred a few times. The V call is TRBV20-1, the J call TRBJ1-2; 7 bases line up with TRBD1. This CDR3 comprises 15 residues. The V segment lost 0 bases and the J segment 8 bases; nucleotides outside the gene matches: 12. Germline values: CDR1 DFQATT, CDR2 SNEGSKA (reference sequence). The CDR3 is CSARDQGGVVRGYTF. The DNA of the CDR3 is TGCAGTGCTAGAGACCAGGGGGGAGTTGTCCGGGGCTACACCTTC.

This chain uses TRBV27 with TRBJ2-2; D possibly matches TRBD1 or TRBD2 (6 bases each). Germline CDR1 is MNHEY and CDR2 is SMNVEV (reference sequence). This CDR3 has 15 amino acids. The V and J ends lost 4 bases and 5 bases respectively, with 14 bases between them. This CDR3 reads CASSSRGPGTGELFF. In DNA form, the CDR3 reads TGTGCCAGCAGTTCCCGGGGGCCGGGGACCGGGGAGCTGTTTTTT.